These 19 T cell receptor beta chains were sequenced from one sample in a study of vaccination and CD4 T cells after COVID-19 (dated by TCRdb to 2022 to 2024). No antigen has been assigned to these receptors. The label giving this sample's treatment or condition can be read as: roughly ten-day PBMC culture with coronavirus spike peptide pools or control peptides (ViraFEST assay). Library generation was performed with PCR. TCRdb shows the sequencer as Illumina iSeq 100. DNA from cultured CD4+ T cells underwent TCR sequencing with the Oncomine TCR Beta short-read assay at the Johns Hopkins FTIC core. TCRdb applied fastp at Q25 and MiXCR to the public reads, then kept only in-frame beta chains. A single entry per CDR3 protein holds the most common genes and DNA from its merged rows. The sample table contains about 12,000 distinct CDR3 sequences; only one count was recorded for about 65% of them. The ten largest clones capture around 15% of the sample.

The specimen was CD4+ T cells from blood, cultured in vitro. The receptors were gathered from a human donor who had recovered from COVID-19.

CDR3 DNA: TGTGCCAGCAGTTCATCAGTTAACTCCTACGAGCAGTACTTC. This translates into CASSSSVNSYEQYF. The chain couples TRBV12-3 or TRBV12-4 to TRBJ2-7; D remains unclear. Trimming cost V 4 bases and J 0 bases, with 10 bases left between them. The CDR3 spans 14 residues.

This clonotype was picked up one time. The V gene is TRBV20-1, the J gene TRBJ2-7; 7 bases are shared with TRBD1. Germline V gene data show CDR1 as DFQATT and CDR2 as SNEGSKA (reference sequence). V trimming: 0 bases; J trimming: 5 bases; junction bases outside the gene matches: 10. The CDR3 is 15 residues long. CDR3 in amino acids: CSARDRTGDFHEQYF. Written as DNA, the CDR3 is TGCAGTGCTAGAGATAGGACAGGAGACTTCCACGAGCAGTACTTC.

The sample holds a few counts of this clonotype. The chain employs TRBV7-2 and TRBJ1-5; no clear D gene. This CDR3 spans 15 amino acids. Trimming cost V 5 bases and J 0 bases, with 11 bases left between them. Germline V CDR1 and CDR2: SGHTA, FQGNSA. The CDR3 region is CASSEGPNSNQPQHF. In DNA, the CDR3 is TGTGCCAGCAGCGAAGGGCCAAATAGCAATCAGCCCCAGCATTTT.

This clonotype was counted a few times. The CDR3 region is CASSGVGRGNQPQHF. In nucleotides, the CDR3 is TGTGCCAGCAGTGGTGTCGGGCGGGGCAATCAGCCCCAGCATTTT. The V and J genes are TRBV2 and TRBJ1-5; D is ambiguous. The length of the CDR3 is 15 residues. Germline CDR1 SNHLY, CDR2 FYNNEI. V gave up 4 bases and J gave up 2 bases, with 12 bases separating them. Complete variable domain (other parts from reference TRBV2 and TRBJ1-5): EPEVTQTPSHQVTQMGQEVILRCVPISNHLYFYWYRQILGQKVEFLVSFYNNEISEKSEIFDDQFSVERPDGSNFTLKIRSTKLEDSAMYFCASSGVGRGNQPQHFGDGTRLSIL.

V gene TRBV12-3 or TRBV12-4 combines with J gene TRBJ1-2, with D possibly TRBD1 on 5 matching bases. V shed 6 bases and J shed 4 bases, with 9 bases lying between them. The CDR3 is 12 residues long. The CDR3 bases are TGTGCCAGCAGCCCCGGGGCCTATGGCTACACCTTC. This gives the protein CASSPGAYGYTF.

The rearrangement links TRBV5-1 to TRBJ2-5, with D perhaps matching TRBD2 (6 bases). Germline CDR1 is SGHRS and CDR2 is YFSETQ. The CDR3 consists of 15 residues. V lost 1 base, J lost 1 base, and 11 bases lay in between. CDR3 bases: TGCGCCAGCAGCTTGCGGGGGTCCCTCCAAGAGACCCAGTACTTC. This sequence encodes CASSLRGSLQETQYF.

The V gene is TRBV21-1, the J gene TRBJ2-5; TRBD2 was called by the table and not checked on the DNA. TRBV21-1 is a pseudogene. The CDR3 sequence is 16 residues long. The CDR3 spells CASSKFGRRPQETQYF. The DNA of the CDR3 is TGTGCCAGCAGCAAATTCGGTAGGAGGCCTCAAGAGACCCAGTACTTC.

CDR3 residues: CASGFRLGDSLNTEAFF. CDR3 bases: TGTGCTAGTGGTTTCCGATTGGGTGACAGCTTGAACACTGAAGCTTTCTTT. The chain has TRBV12-5 and TRBJ1-1; tentatively, D is TRBD1 (5 bases). The CDR3 loop spans 17 amino acids. The ends were cut back, 3 bases at V and 0 bases at J, with 17 bases in the middle. Germline V CDR1 and CDR2: LGHNT, FRNRAP.

The chain is built from TRBV15 and TRBJ2-1; D is ambiguous. The V end lost 5 bases, the J end lost 7 bases, and 15 bases lay between the germline ends. CDR3 length equals 14 residues. Per the germline V gene, CDR1 is LNHNV and CDR2 is YYDKDF (reference sequence). The CDR3 DNA reads TGTGCCACCAGCCACCCCTCGAAGAGAAATGAGCAGTTCTTC. Translating gives CATSHPSKRNEQFF.

CDR3 region: CASSSRTGGDWQYF. CDR3 DNA sequence: TGTGCCAGCAGCTCACGGACAGGCGGCGATTGGCAGTACTTC. This rearrangement joins TRBV7-2 to TRBJ2-7; 7 bases map to TRBD1. Germline loops: CDR1 SGHTA, CDR2 FQGNSA. The CDR3 contains 14 residues. Unmatched junction bases numbered 12, after V lost 4 bases and J lost 9 bases. Complete variable domain (other parts from reference TRBV7-2 and TRBJ2-7): GAGVSQSPSNKVTEKGKDVELRCDPISGHTALYWYRQSLGQGLEFLIYFQGNSAPDKSGLPSDRFSAERTGGSVSTLTIQRTQQEDSAVYLCASSSRTGGDWQYFGPGTRLTVT.

The chain couples TRBV15 to TRBJ1-2; D ambiguous. V dropped 1 base and J dropped 5 bases, with 8 bases sitting between them. From germline, CDR1 is LNHNV and CDR2 YYDKDF (reference sequence). The CDR3 spans 13 residues. The CDR3 sequence is CATSRGSRYGYTF. The DNA of the CDR3 is TGTGCCACCAGCAGAGGGTCACGGTATGGCTACACCTTC.

The rearrangement links TRBV12-3 or TRBV12-4 to TRBJ1-2; perhaps TRBD1 as D (5 bases). V was trimmed by 3 bases and J by 8 bases, leaving 10 bases between them. CDR3 length: 12 residues. Here the CDR3 DNA reads TGTGCCAGCAGTTTGGGGGGACGGGGCTACACCTTC. It specifies CASSLGGRGYTF.

CDR3 sequence reads: CASSAGTTYNEQFF. The CDR3 nucleotides are TGTGCCAGCAGTGCCGGGACTACTTACAATGAGCAGTTCTTC. The chain uses TRBV6-2 or TRBV6-3 and TRBJ2-1; TRBD2 matches at 7 bases. V dropped 5 bases and J dropped 4; count of bases not matched to a gene: 5. The V gene's germline CDR1 is MNHEY and CDR2 SVGEGT. The CDR3 totals 14 residues.

The chain joins TRBV2 to TRBJ2-7; D is undetermined. The V end lost 2 bases, the J end lost 2 bases, and 10 bases lay between the germline ends. CDR3 length: 14 residues. From germline, CDR1 is SNHLY and CDR2 FYNNEI. In nucleotides, the CDR3 is TGTGCCAGCAGTGAATCAAGTAATACCTACGAGCAGTACTTC. Translated, it gives CASSESSNTYEQYF.

The J gene is TRBJ1-2, the V gene TRBV4-1, with D possibly TRBD1 on 5 matching bases. The CDR3 consists of 18 residues. V was cut by 1 base and J by 5 bases, with 23 bases left in between. Germline CDR1 and CDR2: MGHRA and YSYEKL. The CDR3, as DNA: TGCGCCAGCAGCCAAGGGACGTCGCACATCCGGGGCAGATATGGCTACACCTTC. Protein product: CASSQGTSHIRGRYGYTF.

The chain links TRBV11-3 to TRBJ1-1, with a possible D match to TRBD1 (6 bases). CDR1 and CDR2 (germline): SGHNT, YENEEA. The CDR3 contains 19 residues. Trimming took 4 bases from V and 11 from J, leaving 35 bases between them. CDR3 amino acids: CASSSVVRDPARGGRRAFF. Written as DNA, the CDR3 is TGTGCCAGCAGCTCCGTCGTGAGGGATCCCGCCAGGGGTGGTAGAAGGGCTTTCTTT.

This rearrangement joins TRBV20-1 to TRBJ1-5; 7 bases line up with TRBD1. Germline values: CDR1 DFQATT, CDR2 SNEGSKA (reference sequence). The length of the CDR3 is 14 residues. V gave up 6 bases and J gave up 3 bases; unmatched junction bases: 8. The CDR3 loop reads CSAQKGAVNQPQHF. The CDR3 region has the DNA TGCAGTGCGCAGAAGGGGGCAGTCAATCAGCCCCAGCATTTT.

The V call is TRBV20-1, the J call TRBJ1-1; no firm D call. Trimming took 3 bases from V and 1 from J, leaving 6 bases between them. There are 12 residues in the CDR3. The germline V gene encodes CDR1 DFQATT and CDR2 SNEGSKA (reference sequence). The CDR3 DNA reads TGCAGTGCTAGTCGTGCGAACACTGAAGCTTTCTTT. Protein product: CSASRANTEAFF.

The CDR3 reads CASSQAQMNTEAFF. CDR3 nucleotides: TGCGCCAGCAGCCAAGCGCAGATGAACACTGAAGCTTTCTTT. V and J are TRBV4-3 and TRBJ1-1, with no clear D. The CDR3 loop spans 14 amino acids. Trimming removed 1 base from V and 0 bases from J, with 6 bases in between. Germline loops: CDR1 LGHNA, CDR2 YSLEER.